The 16 T cell receptor beta chains listed next were all sequenced from one sample in a study of T cell responses to AZD1222 COVID-19 vaccine (dated by TCRdb to about 2021). Library construction relied on the immunoSEQ multiplex PCR assay. As stored in TCRdb, this immuneACCESS dataset retains in-frame rearrangements with V and J assigned. A fraction of the clones does not appear; measured against another copy, unresolved V genes explain less than half of the discrepancy, and the remainder lacks a known reason. Across this sample there are about 160,000 clones, with 88% seen only once. The ten top clones hold approximately 5.7% of the sample. The time point label on this specimen signifies: baseline before first vaccination. The sample was peripheral blood, taken on day 0 of AZD1222 vaccination. Source of these receptors: an adult in good health.

V is TRBV4-3 and J is TRBJ2-1; D may be TRBD2 (5 bases). The CDR3 consists of 15 residues. Trimming pared 1 base from V and 5 bases from J, leaving 12 bases between. CDR1 and CDR2 from the germline V gene are LGHNA and YSLEER. CDR3 coding DNA: TGCGCCAGCAGCCAAGTGGGAGTCTCTGACAATGAGCAGTTCTTC. Translating gives CASSQVGVSDNEQFF.

This chain links TRBV4-2 with TRBJ2-7; 7 bases are a match to TRBD2. After removal of 4 bases from V and 3 bases from J, the junction contained 9 bases not matched to a gene. Germline values: CDR1 LGHNA, CDR2 YNFKEQ. The length of the CDR3 is 15 residues. This chain's CDR3 is CASSLQWEGYYEQYF. The CDR3 coding sequence is TGTGCCAGCAGCCTCCAATGGGAGGGGTACTACGAGCAGTACTTC.

This sequence joins TRBV5-1 and TRBJ2-1; D remains ambiguous. The germline gives CDR1 SGHRS, CDR2 YFSETQ. The length of the CDR3 is 13 residues. Trimming pared 0 bases from V and 9 bases from J, leaving 10 bases between. The CDR3 here is CASSLGAAREQFF. The DNA of the CDR3 is TGCGCCAGCAGCTTGGGGGCGGCGCGTGAGCAGTTCTTC. Drawing the rest from reference TRBV5-1 and TRBJ2-1, the complete variable domain is KAGVTQTPRYLIKTRGQQVTLSCSPISGHRSVSWYQQTPGQGLQFLFEYFSETQRNKGNFPGRFSGRQFSNSRSEMNVSTLELGDSALYLCASSLGAAREQFFGPGTRLTVL.

V usage is TRBV12-3 or TRBV12-4 and J usage is TRBJ1-2, with a weak D call TRBD1 (6 bases). Trimming left V 3 bases short and J 7 bases short, with 12 bases between. CDR3 length: 13 amino acids. The CDR3 region has the DNA TGTGCCAGCAGTTTTAGGGGGGAGGTTGGCTACACCTTC. Its translation: CASSFRGEVGYTF.

The chain carries TRBV27 and TRBJ2-1, with D possibly called TRBD1 or TRBD2 (5 bases each). Germline V lookup: CDR1 MNHEY, CDR2 SMNVEV (reference sequence). Trimming removed 8 bases at V and 10 bases at J, with 15 bases between. CDR3 length: 12 residues. CDR3 bases: TGTGCCAGCGGGGACCCCTCAAGGGAGCAGTTCTTC. It specifies CASGDPSREQFF.

V usage is TRBV10-3 and J usage is TRBJ1-2, with D hard to call. V lost 8 bases, J lost 2 bases, and 9 bases lay in between. Germline CDR1 is ENHRY and CDR2 is SYGVKD. The CDR3 totals 12 residues. The CDR3 spells CAISNGNYGYTF. As DNA, the CDR3 is TGTGCCATCTCAAACGGGAACTATGGCTACACCTTC.

In this sample, this clone turned up many times. The chain joins TRBV6-1 to TRBJ1-2, with D possibly TRBD1 on 5 matching bases. The CDR3 covers 15 residues. V shed 0 bases and J shed 6 bases, with 14 bases lying between them. Germline V gene sequence: CDR1 MNHNS, CDR2 SASEGT. The CDR3 sequence: CASSEAAGREHGYTF. CDR3 DNA sequence: TGTGCCAGCAGTGAAGCGGCCGGCAGGGAGCATGGCTACACCTTC.

The gene calls are TRBV18 and TRBJ1-1; perhaps TRBD1 as D (5 bases). Germline values: CDR1 KGHSH, CDR2 LQKENI. This CDR3 has 15 residues. Trimming took 1 base from V and 1 from J, leaving 10 bases between them. CDR3 nucleotide sequence: TGTGCCAGCTCACCACAGGAGACAGAGAACACTGAAGCTTTCTTT. Its protein product is CASSPQETENTEAFF.

The chain has TRBV7-3 and TRBJ2-1, with 8 bases fitting TRBD2. Germline trimming cut 5 bases from V and 9 bases from J; bases unmatched to any gene: 6. This CDR3 is built from 13 residues. CDR1 SGHTA and CDR2 FQGTGA come from the germline V gene. The CDR3 nucleotides read TGTGCCAGCAGCCGGGGGGGCCAAAGTGAGCAGTTCTTC. Encoded protein: CASSRGGQSEQFF.

V gene TRBV6-5 combines with J gene TRBJ1-2; 8 bases map to TRBD1. V trimming: 5 bases; J trimming: 7 bases; junction bases outside the gene matches: 9. Germline lookup yields CDR1 MNHEY and CDR2 SVGAGI. The CDR3 has 14 residues. The CDR3 spells CASSMDRVEVGYTF. DNA for the CDR3: TGTGCCAGCAGTATGGACAGGGTGGAGGTTGGCTACACCTTC.

The V call is TRBV2, the J call TRBJ2-7; 7 bases align to TRBD1. This CDR3 is built from 15 residues. V was pared by 5 bases and J by 5 bases, with 12 bases of the junction left unmatched. CDR1 and CDR2 from the germline V gene are SNHLY and FYNNEI. The CDR3 protein is CASSPRQGYSDEQYF. The CDR3 DNA follows: TGTGCCAGCAGTCCTCGACAGGGATACAGCGACGAGCAGTACTTC.

V is TRBV9 and J is TRBJ1-6; no firm D call. In germline, CDR1 is SGDLS, CDR2 YYNGEE. The CDR3 has 16 residues. Trimming removed 4 bases at V and 0 bases at J, with 11 bases between. The CDR3 is CASSPSPSSYNSPLHF. Here the CDR3 DNA reads TGTGCCAGCAGCCCGAGCCCTAGCTCCTATAATTCACCCCTCCACTTT.

The chain uses TRBV19 and TRBJ1-6; no clear D gene. Trimming removed 1 base at V and 8 bases at J, with 12 bases between. This CDR3 has 15 amino acids. Germline V CDR1 and CDR2: LNHDA, SQIVND (reference sequence). The CDR3 DNA is TGTGCCAGTAGTATAGGGGTCGGCAGGCATTCACCCCTCCACTTT. Translation: CASSIGVGRHSPLHF.

This chain uses TRBV7-3 with TRBJ2-3, with 11 bases that match TRBD2. This CDR3 spans 16 amino acids. Losses at the gene ends were 4 bases for V and 4 bases for J; bases not matched to a gene: 7. The germline gives CDR1 SGHTA, CDR2 FQGTGA. The chain's CDR3 is CASSSLAGGISDTQYF. In nucleotides, the CDR3 is TGTGCCAGCAGCTCCCTAGCGGGGGGTATCTCAGATACGCAGTATTTT.

This chain links TRBV29-1 with TRBJ2-7; D gene ambiguous. The CDR3 is 14 residues long. The V and J ends lost 7 bases and 5 bases respectively, with 21 bases between them. Germline CDR1 SQVTM, CDR2 ANQGSEA. The CDR3 DNA sequence: TGCAGCGCCAAAGGCGGCCAAACCCCGGACGAGCAGTACTTC. Translating it yields CSAKGGQTPDEQYF.

The gene calls are TRBV5-6 and TRBJ1-1, with a weak D call TRBD1 (6 bases). This CDR3 contains 15 residues. V was shortened by 0 bases and J by 5 bases, with 14 bases between the two germline ends. CDR1 SGHDT and CDR2 YYEEEE come from the germline V gene. The CDR3 spells CASSLGAGAGTEAFF. Written as DNA, the CDR3 is TGTGCCAGCAGCTTGGGAGCGGGGGCTGGGACTGAAGCTTTCTTT.